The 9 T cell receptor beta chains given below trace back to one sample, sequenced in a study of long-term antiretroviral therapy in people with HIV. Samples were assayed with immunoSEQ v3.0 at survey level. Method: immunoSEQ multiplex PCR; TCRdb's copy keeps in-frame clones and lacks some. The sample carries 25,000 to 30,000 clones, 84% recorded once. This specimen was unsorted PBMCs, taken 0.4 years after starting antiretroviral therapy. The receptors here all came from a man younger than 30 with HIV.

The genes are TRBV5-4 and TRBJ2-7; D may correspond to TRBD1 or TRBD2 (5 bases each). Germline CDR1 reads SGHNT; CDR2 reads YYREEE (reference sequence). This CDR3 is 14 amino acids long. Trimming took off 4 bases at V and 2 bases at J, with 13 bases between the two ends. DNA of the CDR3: TGTGCCAGCAGCCCACGGGACCCAACCTACGAGCAGTACTTC. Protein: CASSPRDPTYEQYF.

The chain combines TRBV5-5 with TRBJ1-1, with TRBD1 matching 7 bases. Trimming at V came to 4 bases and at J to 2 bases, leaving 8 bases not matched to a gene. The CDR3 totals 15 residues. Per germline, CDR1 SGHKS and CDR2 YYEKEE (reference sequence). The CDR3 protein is CASSGQGVGNTEAFF. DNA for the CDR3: TGTGCCAGCAGCGGGCAGGGGGTAGGTAACACTGAAGCTTTCTTT. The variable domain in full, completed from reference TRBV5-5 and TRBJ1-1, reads DAGVTQSPTHLIKTRGQQVTLRCSPISGHKSVSWYQQVLGQGPQFIFQYYEKEERGRGNFPDRFSARQFPNYSSELNVNALLLGDSALYLCASSGQGVGNTEAFFGQGTRLTVV.

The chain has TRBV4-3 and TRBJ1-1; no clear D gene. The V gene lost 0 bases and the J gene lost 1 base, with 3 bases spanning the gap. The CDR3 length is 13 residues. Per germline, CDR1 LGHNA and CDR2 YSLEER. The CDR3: CASSQEWNTEAFF. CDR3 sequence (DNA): TGCGCCAGCAGCCAAGAGTGGAACACTGAAGCTTTCTTT.

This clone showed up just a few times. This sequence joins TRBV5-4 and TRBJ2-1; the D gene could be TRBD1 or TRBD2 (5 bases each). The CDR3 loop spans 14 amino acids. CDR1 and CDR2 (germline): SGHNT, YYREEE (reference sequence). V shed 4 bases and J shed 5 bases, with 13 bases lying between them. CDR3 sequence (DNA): TGTGCCAGCAGCCCCTGGGGCGGGCACAATGAGCAGTTCTTC. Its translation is CASSPWGGHNEQFF.

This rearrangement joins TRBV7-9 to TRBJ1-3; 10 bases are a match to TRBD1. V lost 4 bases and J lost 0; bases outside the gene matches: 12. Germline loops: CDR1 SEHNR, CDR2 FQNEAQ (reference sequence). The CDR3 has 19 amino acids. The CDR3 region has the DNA TGTGCCAGCAGCTCCCCGGAGGGACAGGGGATTCTCTCTGGAAACACCATATATTTT. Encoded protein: CASSSPEGQGILSGNTIYF.

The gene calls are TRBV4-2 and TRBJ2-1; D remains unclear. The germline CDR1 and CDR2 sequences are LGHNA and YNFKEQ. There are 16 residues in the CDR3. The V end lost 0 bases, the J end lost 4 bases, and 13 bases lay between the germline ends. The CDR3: CASSQDPQGTYNEQFF. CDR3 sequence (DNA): TGTGCCAGCAGCCAAGATCCCCAAGGCACTTACAATGAGCAGTTCTTC.

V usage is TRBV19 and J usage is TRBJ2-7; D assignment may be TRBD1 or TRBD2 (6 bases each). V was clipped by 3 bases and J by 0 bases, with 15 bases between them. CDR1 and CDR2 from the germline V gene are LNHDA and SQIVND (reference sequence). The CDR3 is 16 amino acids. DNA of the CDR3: TGTGCCAGTAGTATTCACGGGGGCAACCCCTCCTACGAGCAGTACTTC. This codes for CASSIHGGNPSYEQYF. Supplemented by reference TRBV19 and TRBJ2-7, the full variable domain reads DGGITQSPKYLFRKEGQNVTLSCEQNLNHDAMYWYRQDPGQGLRLIYYSQIVNDFQKGDIAEGYSVSREKKESFPLTVTSAQKNPTAFYLCASSIHGGNPSYEQYFGPGTRLTVT.

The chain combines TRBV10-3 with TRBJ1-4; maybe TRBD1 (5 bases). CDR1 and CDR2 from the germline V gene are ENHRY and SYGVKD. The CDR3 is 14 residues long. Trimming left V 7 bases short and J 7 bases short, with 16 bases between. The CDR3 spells CAIKGSDSGEKLFF. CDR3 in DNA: TGTGCCATCAAAGGATCCGACAGCGGTGAAAAACTGTTTTTT.

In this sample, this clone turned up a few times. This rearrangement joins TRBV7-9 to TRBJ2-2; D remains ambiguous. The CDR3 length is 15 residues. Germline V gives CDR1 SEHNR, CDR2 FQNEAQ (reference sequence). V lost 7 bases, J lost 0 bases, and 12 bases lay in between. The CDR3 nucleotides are TGTGCCAGCAAGAGGAAAGGCGCGAACACCGGGGAGCTGTTTTTT. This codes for CASKRKGANTGELFF.